This TCR beta chain was sequenced in a study of T cell changes during pregnancy in multiple sclerosis (dated by TCRdb to the late 2010s). With respect to the entire study: In women with multiple sclerosis, the researchers looked at how the T cell repertoire shifted as pregnancy progressed.

Receptor libraries were prepared by the immunoSEQ multiplex PCR assay. TCRdb took over this immuneACCESS table, retaining in-frame rearrangements with V and J assigned. Such tables are incomplete; in checked studies, under half of the missing clones stem from an unresolved V gene, and the remainder is unexplained. The sample profile shows around 23,000 clones; just under 95% of them were found once. The top ten clonotypes cover over 6% of the sample. CDR1 is given as SEHNR and CDR2 as FQNEAQ, both from the germline V gene (reference sequence). Inclusive of the bounding cysteine and phenylalanine, the CDR3 is 15 residues long. CDR3 DNA is the only sequence kept; it has 45 bases, read in frame from the first base. V trim: 6 bases; J trim: 1 base; unmatched bases: 6. About this clone: Its antigen is not yet known. The record has no base qualities; no much larger clone is one base away.

This specimen was CD8+ T cells from peripheral blood mononuclear cells, taken in the third trimester of pregnancy. The chain is assembled from TRBV7-9 and TRBJ2-3; 8 junctional bases match TRBD2. The TCR comes from a female donor with multiple sclerosis, enrolled in a pregnancy study. At the DNA level, the sequence is TGTGCCAGCAGGGGGGCGGGGGGTCGCACAGATACGCAGTATTTT. Translated, it reads CASRGAGGRTDTQYF.